This record concerns one TCR beta chain sequence. Its antigen is undetermined. The data are from a study of graft-versus-host responses after intestinal transplantation. Study observations and caveats: GvH clones were found in recipient marrow; some appeared first in ileum or blood. Graft-versus-host to host-versus-graft clonal ratios in allografts were high in patients with graft-donor T cell macrochimerism.

The method was immunoSEQ multiplex PCR; TCRdb's version includes in-frame clones alone and lacks a portion of them. The sample shows tens of thousands of clones, 90% to 95% of them seen only once. The junction had 14 bases not matched to a gene; V was cut back by 0 bases and J by 5 bases. The V gene's germline CDR1 is GTSNPN and CDR2 SVGIG (reference sequence). CDR3 size: 17 residues. This sequence originates from a human donor who received an intestinal transplant. Sequencing was performed on unstimulated CD8+ T cells sorted from spleen or lymph node cells, taken before intestinal transplant. The rearrangement uses TRBV30 and TRBJ2-3, with 7 bases aligning to TRBD2. CDR3 region: CAWSVPSGSPGGDTQYF. The DNA of the CDR3 is TGTGCCTGGAGTGTGCCTAGCGGCTCGCCGGGCGGAGATACGCAGTATTTT.